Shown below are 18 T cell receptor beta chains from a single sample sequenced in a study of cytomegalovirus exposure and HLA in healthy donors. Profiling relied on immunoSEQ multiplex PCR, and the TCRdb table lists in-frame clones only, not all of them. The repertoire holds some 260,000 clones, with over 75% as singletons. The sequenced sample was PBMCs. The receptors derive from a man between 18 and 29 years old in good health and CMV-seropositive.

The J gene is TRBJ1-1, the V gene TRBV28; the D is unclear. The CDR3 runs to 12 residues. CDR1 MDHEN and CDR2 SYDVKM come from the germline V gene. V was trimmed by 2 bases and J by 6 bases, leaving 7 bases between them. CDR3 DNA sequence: TGTGCCAGCAGTTTACCATCCCCTGAAGCTTTCTTT. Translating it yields CASSLPSPEAFF. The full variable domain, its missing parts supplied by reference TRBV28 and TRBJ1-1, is DVKVTQSSRYLVKRTGEKVFLECVQDMDHENMFWYRQDPGLGLRLIYFSYDVKMKEKGDIPEGYSVSREKKERFSLILESASTNQTSMYLCASSLPSPEAFFGQGTRLTVV.

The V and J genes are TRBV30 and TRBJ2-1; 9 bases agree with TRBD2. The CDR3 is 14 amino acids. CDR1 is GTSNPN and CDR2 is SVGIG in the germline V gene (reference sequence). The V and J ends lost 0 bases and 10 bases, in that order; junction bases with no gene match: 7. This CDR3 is CAWSVGGGVAEQFF. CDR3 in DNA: TGTGCCTGGAGTGTCGGCGGGGGGGTTGCCGAGCAGTTCTTC.

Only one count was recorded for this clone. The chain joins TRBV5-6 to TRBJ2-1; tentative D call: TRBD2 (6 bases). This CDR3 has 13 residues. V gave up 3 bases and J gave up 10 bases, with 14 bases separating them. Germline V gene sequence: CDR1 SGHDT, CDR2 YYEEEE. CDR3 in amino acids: CASSWDWFREQFF. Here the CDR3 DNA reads TGTGCCAGCAGCTGGGACTGGTTCAGGGAGCAGTTCTTC.

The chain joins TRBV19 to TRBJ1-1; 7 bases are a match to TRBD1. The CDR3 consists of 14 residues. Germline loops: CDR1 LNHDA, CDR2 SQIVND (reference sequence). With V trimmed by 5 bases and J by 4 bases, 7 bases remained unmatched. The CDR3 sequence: CASSPPGQFTEAFF. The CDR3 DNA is TGTGCCAGTAGTCCTCCGGGACAGTTCACTGAAGCTTTCTTT. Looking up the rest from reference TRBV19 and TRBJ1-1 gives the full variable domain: DGGITQSPKYLFRKEGQNVTLSCEQNLNHDAMYWYRQDPGQGLRLIYYSQIVNDFQKGDIAEGYSVSREKKESFPLTVTSAQKNPTAFYLCASSPPGQFTEAFFGQGTRLTVV.

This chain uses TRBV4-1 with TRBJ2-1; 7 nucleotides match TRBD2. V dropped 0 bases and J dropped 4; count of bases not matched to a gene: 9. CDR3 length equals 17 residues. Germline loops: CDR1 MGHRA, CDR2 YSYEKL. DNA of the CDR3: TGCGCCAGCAGCCAAGATAAGTTCAGCGGGGATTACAATGAGCAGTTCTTC. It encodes CASSQDKFSGDYNEQFF.

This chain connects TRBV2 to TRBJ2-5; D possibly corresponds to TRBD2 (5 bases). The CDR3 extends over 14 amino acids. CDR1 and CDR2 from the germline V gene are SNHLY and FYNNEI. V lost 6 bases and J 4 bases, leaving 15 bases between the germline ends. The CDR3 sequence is CASSPLTEGETQYF. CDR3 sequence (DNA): TGTGCCAGCAGCCCCCTCACCGAGGGAGAGACCCAGTACTTC.

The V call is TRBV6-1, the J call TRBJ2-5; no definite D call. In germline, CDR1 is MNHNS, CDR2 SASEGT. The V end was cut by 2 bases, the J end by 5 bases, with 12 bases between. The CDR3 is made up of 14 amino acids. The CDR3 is CASSENTVRETQYF. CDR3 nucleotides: TGTGCCAGCAGTGAAAACACGGTTCGGGAGACCCAGTACTTC.

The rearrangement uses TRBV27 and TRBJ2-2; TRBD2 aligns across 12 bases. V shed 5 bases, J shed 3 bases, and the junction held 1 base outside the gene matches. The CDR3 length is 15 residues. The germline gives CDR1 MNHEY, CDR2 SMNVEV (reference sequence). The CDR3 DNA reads TGTGCCAGCAGTAGACTAGCGGGAGACACCGGGGAGCTGTTTTTT. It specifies CASSRLAGDTGELFF.

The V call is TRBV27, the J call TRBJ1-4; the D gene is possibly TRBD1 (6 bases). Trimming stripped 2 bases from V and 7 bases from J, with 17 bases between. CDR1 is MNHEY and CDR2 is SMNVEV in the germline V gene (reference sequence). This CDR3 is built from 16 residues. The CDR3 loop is CASSLLRAGAGEKLFF. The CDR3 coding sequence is TGTGCCAGCAGTTTACTTCGGGCGGGGGCAGGTGAAAAACTGTTTTTT.

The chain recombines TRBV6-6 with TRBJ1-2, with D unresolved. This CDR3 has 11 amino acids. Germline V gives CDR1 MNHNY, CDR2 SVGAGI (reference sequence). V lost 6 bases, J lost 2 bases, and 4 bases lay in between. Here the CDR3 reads CASSENYGYTF. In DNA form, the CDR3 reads TGTGCCAGCAGCGAAAACTATGGCTACACCTTC.

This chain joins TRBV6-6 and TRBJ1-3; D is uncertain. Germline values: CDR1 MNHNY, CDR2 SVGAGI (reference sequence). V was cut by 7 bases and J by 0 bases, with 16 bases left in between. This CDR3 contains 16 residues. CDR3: CASIYGYGNSGNTIYF. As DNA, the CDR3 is TGTGCCAGCATATATGGGTATGGGAACTCTGGAAACACCATATATTTT.

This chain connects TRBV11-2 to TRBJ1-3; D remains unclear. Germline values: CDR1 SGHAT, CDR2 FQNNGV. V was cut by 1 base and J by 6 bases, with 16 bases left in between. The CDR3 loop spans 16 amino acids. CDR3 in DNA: TGTGCCAGCAGCTTAGCGACCGAGGGTACGGAAAACACCATATATTTT. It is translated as CASSLATEGTENTIYF.

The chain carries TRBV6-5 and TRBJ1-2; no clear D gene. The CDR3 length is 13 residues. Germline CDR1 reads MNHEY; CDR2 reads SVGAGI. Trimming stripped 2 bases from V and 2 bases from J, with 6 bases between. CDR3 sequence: CASSYVQNYGYTF. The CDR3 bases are TGTGCCAGCAGTTACGTGCAGAACTATGGCTACACCTTC.

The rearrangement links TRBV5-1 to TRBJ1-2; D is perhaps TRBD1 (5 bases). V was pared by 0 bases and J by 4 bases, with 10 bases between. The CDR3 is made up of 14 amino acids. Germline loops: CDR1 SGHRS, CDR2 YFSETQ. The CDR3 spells CASSLVRGSYGYTF. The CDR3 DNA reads TGCGCCAGCAGCTTGGTTCGGGGGTCCTATGGCTACACCTTC.

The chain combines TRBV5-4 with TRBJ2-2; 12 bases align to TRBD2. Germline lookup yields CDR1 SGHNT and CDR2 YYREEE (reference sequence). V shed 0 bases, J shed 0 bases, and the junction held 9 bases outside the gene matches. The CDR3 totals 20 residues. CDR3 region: CASSLEATSGSGPNTGELFF. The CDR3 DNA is TGTGCCAGCAGCTTGGAGGCGACTAGCGGGAGTGGTCCGAACACCGGGGAGCTGTTTTTT.

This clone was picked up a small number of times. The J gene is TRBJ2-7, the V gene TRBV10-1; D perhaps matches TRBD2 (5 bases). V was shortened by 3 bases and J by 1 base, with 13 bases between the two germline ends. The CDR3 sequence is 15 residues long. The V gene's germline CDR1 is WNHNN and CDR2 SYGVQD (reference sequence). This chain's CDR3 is CASSERWETSYEQYF. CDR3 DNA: TGCGCCAGCAGTGAAAGGTGGGAGACTTCCTACGAGCAGTACTTC.

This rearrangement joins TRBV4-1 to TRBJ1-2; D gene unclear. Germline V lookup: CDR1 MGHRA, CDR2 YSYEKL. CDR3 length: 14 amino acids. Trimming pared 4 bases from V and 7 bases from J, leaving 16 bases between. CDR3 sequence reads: CASSLTGSAAGYTF. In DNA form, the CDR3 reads TGCGCCAGCAGCCTAACCGGGAGTGCCGCTGGCTACACCTTC.

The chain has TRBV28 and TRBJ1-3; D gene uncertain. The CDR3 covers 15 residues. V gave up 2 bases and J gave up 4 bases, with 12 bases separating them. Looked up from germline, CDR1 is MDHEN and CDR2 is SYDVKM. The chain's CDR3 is CASSLPVRTGNTIYF. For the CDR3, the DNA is TGTGCCAGCAGTTTACCCGTGCGAACAGGAAACACCATATATTTT.